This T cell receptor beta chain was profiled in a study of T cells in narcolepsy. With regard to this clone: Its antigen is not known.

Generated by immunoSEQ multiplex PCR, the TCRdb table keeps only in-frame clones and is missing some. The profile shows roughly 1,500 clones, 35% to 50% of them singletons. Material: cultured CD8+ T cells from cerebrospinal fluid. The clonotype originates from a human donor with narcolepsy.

The CDR3 region has the DNA TGTGCCAGCAGCCAAGTCGTAGGAGGGGGCACTGAAGCTTTCTTT. This gives the protein CASSQVVGGGTEAFF. The chain has TRBV14 and TRBJ1-1; a weak D match, TRBD1 (6 bases). Trimming removed 1 base from V and 4 bases from J, with 13 bases in between. Per the germline V gene, CDR1 is SGHDN and CDR2 is FVKESK. CDR3 length: 15 amino acids.